These 26 T cell receptor beta chains were all obtained from the same sample, sequenced in a study of blood T cells in healthy people across ages. The authors ran a second PCR of 7 to 11 cycles using a sample-barcoded 5' primer and a J-beta primer mix. TCRdb reanalysed the 5' RACE reads using MiXCR and keeps one entry per CDR3 protein. This table has 710,000 or so distinct CDR3 sequences, roughly 30% appearing once. The sample taken for sequencing was blood. The receptor set was obtained from a woman of 80 years or more in good health.

The sample holds many counts of this clonotype. The V and J genes are TRBV3-1 and TRBJ2-5; D gene ambiguous. The CDR3 totals 13 residues. V was cut by 1 base and J by 5 bases, with 8 bases left in between. From germline, CDR1 is LGHDT and CDR2 YNNKEL (reference sequence). This chain's CDR3 is CASSQGSPETQYF. CDR3 coding DNA: TGTGCCAGCAGCCAAGGTAGTCCCGAGACCCAGTACTTC.

This clonotype was seen at least ten times. The chain is built from TRBV20-1 and TRBJ2-3; possibly TRBD2 for D (6 bases). Trimming shortened V by 6 bases and J by 0 bases, and 16 bases separated the two germline ends. This CDR3 comprises 15 residues. Germline lookup yields CDR1 DFQATT and CDR2 SNEGSKA (reference sequence). CDR3 DNA sequence: TGCAGTGCCACACGGGGCGGGGCTAGCACAGATACGCAGTATTTT. Its protein product is CSATRGGASTDTQYF.

This chain connects TRBV20-1 to TRBJ2-2; D possibly corresponds to TRBD2 (5 bases). Deletions cut 6 bases from V and 3 bases from J, with 17 bases between. CDR3 size: 15 residues. Germline V gene lookup returns CDR1 DFQATT and CDR2 SNEGSKA (reference sequence). CDR3 in DNA: TGCAGTGCAACCGACGCGGGCGGCGACACCGGGGAGCTGTTTTTT. Residues: CSATDAGGDTGELFF.

With regard to this clonotype: This may arise from a read error, as a much more abundant clone is one base away. The chain has TRBV28 and TRBJ1-4, with D tentatively TRBD1 (5 bases). The V gene's germline CDR1 is MDHEN and CDR2 SYDVKM. This CDR3 region has 14 residues. V gave up 6 bases and J gave up 3 bases, with 11 bases separating them. In DNA, the CDR3 is TGTGCCAGCAGGTTAGCAGGGCCTAATGAAAAACTGTTTTTT. Translation: CASRLAGPNEKLFF.

This clonotype has ten or more counts. The chain has TRBV12-3 or TRBV12-4 and TRBJ2-3, with TRBD2 matching 7 bases. CDR3 length: 14 residues. Trimming at V came to 6 bases and at J to 5 bases, leaving 8 bases not matched to a gene. The CDR3 is CASRIAGGVDTQYF. DNA of the CDR3: TGTGCCAGCAGGATAGCGGGCGGGGTAGATACGCAGTATTTT.

CDR3 residues: CASSANYEGPYEQYF. CDR3 bases: TGTGCCAGCAGCGCAAACTACGAGGGGCCCTACGAGCAGTACTTC. The chain has TRBV9 and TRBJ2-5; either TRBD1 or TRBD2 may fit D (5 bases each). The J call is doubtful: the DNA matches TRBJ2-7 better. The V gene's germline CDR1 is SGDLS and CDR2 YYNGEE. CDR3 length: 15 residues.

A few counts support this clonotype. The CDR3 bases are TGTGCCAGCAGCACTTTCCCGGGACAGAACACTGAAGCTTTCTTT. Its protein is CASSTFPGQNTEAFF. This rearrangement joins TRBV7-9 to TRBJ1-1, with a tentative D call TRBD1 (6 bases). Trimming left V 5 bases short and J 1 base short, with 14 bases between. In germline, CDR1 is SEHNR, CDR2 FQNEAQ (reference sequence). This CDR3 has 15 residues.

There are many counts of this clonotype. The chain employs TRBV20-1 and TRBJ2-7, with 10 bases that match TRBD1. The CDR3 contains 16 residues. With V trimmed by 3 bases and J by 3 bases, 11 bases remained unmatched. The germline V gene has CDR1 DFQATT and CDR2 SNEGSKA (reference sequence). CDR3: CSASPTSGTGVYEQYF. The DNA for the CDR3 is TGCAGTGCTAGTCCTACCTCCGGGACAGGGGTCTACGAGCAGTACTTC.

This clonotype was detected many times. The chain couples TRBV29-1 to TRBJ1-2, with D possibly matching TRBD1 (6 bases). The CDR3 length is 13 residues. The V and J ends lost 3 bases and 4 bases respectively, with 12 bases between them. Per germline, CDR1 SQVTM and CDR2 ANQGSEA. The CDR3 protein is CSVEVTGSYGYTF. The CDR3 DNA is TGCAGCGTTGAGGTGACAGGTAGCTATGGCTACACCTTC.

This clonotype was observed at least ten times. This rearrangement joins TRBV5-1 to TRBJ2-5; D remains ambiguous. The length of the CDR3 is 13 residues. V lost 4 bases, J lost 4 bases, and 11 bases lay in between. Germline V CDR1 and CDR2: SGHRS, YFSETQ. Written as DNA, the CDR3 is TGCGCCAGCAGCCCCTCTTCCCTAGAGACCCAGTACTTC. Translation gives CASSPSSLETQYF.

This clonotype was found many times. This chain connects TRBV27 to TRBJ2-7, with unresolved D. Trimming removed 8 bases at V and 2 bases at J, with 13 bases between. This CDR3 region has 13 residues. In germline, CDR1 is MNHEY, CDR2 SMNVEV (reference sequence). DNA of the CDR3: TGTGCCAGCTCCATCTTCCCTACCTACGAGCAGTACTTC. It codes for CASSIFPTYEQYF.

As for this clonotype: A clone one base away is much larger, so this may be a read error. CDR3 nucleotides: TGTGCCAGCGTAAGGTCCCGCGGGGAGTACAATGAGCAGTACTTC. It translates to CASVRSRGEYNEQYF. The V and J genes are TRBV28 and TRBJ2-1, with a weak D call TRBD2 (6 bases). The DNA end is more similar to TRBJ2-7, so the J call may be wrong. The CDR3 contains 15 residues. CDR1 is MDHEN, CDR2 SYDVKM, per germline.

This clonotype was recorded at least ten times. This chain uses TRBV29-1 with TRBJ1-5; 9 bases line up with TRBD1. Looked up from germline, CDR1 is SQVTM and CDR2 is ANQGSEA. This CDR3 region has 12 residues. J was trimmed by 6 bases and V by 6 bases; bases with no gene match: 3. CDR3 loop: CSVGQGGQPQHF. The CDR3 coding sequence is TGCAGCGTGGGACAGGGCGGTCAGCCCCAGCATTTT.

The V and J genes are TRBV6-5 and TRBJ1-3, with a possible D match to TRBD1 (6 bases). This CDR3 comprises 15 residues. Germline V gene lookup returns CDR1 MNHEY and CDR2 SVGAGI. The V gene lost 2 bases and the J gene lost 3 bases, with 11 bases spanning the gap. The CDR3 DNA reads TGTGCCAGCAGTTACAGAGGGGGTAGTGGAAACACCATATATTTT. It specifies CASSYRGGSGNTIYF.

This clonotype was detected ten times or more. The J gene is TRBJ1-1, the V gene TRBV7-6, with a tentative D call TRBD1 (6 bases). The CDR3 spans 13 residues. CDR1 and CDR2 from the germline V gene are SGHVS and FNYEAQ. Trimming shortened V by 5 bases and J by 9 bases, and 16 bases separated the two germline ends. In nucleotides, the CDR3 is TGTGCCAGCAGCCGTGTTACAGGGAGTAAAGCTTTCTTT. As protein: CASSRVTGSKAFF.

The chain uses TRBV20-1 and TRBJ1-1, with D hard to call. Germline V gene sequence: CDR1 DFQATT, CDR2 SNEGSKA (reference sequence). V lost 3 bases, J lost 3 bases, and 8 bases lay in between. The CDR3 length is 12 residues. CDR3 loop: CSASYTYTEAFF. The CDR3 DNA reads as TGCAGTGCTAGTTATACCTACACTGAAGCTTTCTTT.

The sample holds many counts of this clonotype. The chain combines TRBV5-1 with TRBJ2-1; 7 bases align to TRBD1. The J segment lost 6 bases and the V segment lost 4 bases, leaving 13 bases of the junction unmatched. Germline assignment: CDR1 SGHRS and CDR2 YFSETQ. CDR3 length: 16 residues. CDR3 sequence reads: CASSAGPGQRGNEQFF. CDR3 DNA: TGCGCCAGCAGCGCCGGTCCGGGACAGAGGGGCAATGAGCAGTTCTTC.

This clonotype has just one count. This may be a read error: a much more frequent sequence differs by one nucleotide. The chain combines TRBV10-3 with TRBJ1-1, with 9 bases matching TRBD1. Germline CDR1 reads ENHRY; CDR2 reads SYGVKD. V shed 4 bases, J shed 4 bases, and the junction held 10 bases outside the gene matches. CDR3 length: 16 residues. The chain's CDR3 is CAISVYRGRLRTEAFF. In nucleotides, the CDR3 is TGTGCCATCAGTGTGTACAGGGGGCGACTCCGCACTGAAGCTTTCTTT.

The count of this clonotype is one. Just one base apart from a much larger clone, this may be a read error. J is TRBJ2-3 and V is TRBV25-1; 7 nucleotides align to TRBD2. The CDR3 spans 15 residues. Germline assignment: CDR1 MGHDK and CDR2 SYGVNS. CDR3 sequence reads: CASSGSGGVTGTQYF. DNA for the CDR3: TGTGCCAGCAGTGGATCTGGGGGGGTCACAGGTACGCAGTATTTT.

This clonotype was detected a few times. The chain joins TRBV4-3 to TRBJ1-1; D perhaps matches TRBD1 (5 bases). Trimming pared 1 base from V and 8 bases from J, leaving 14 bases between. CDR1 and CDR2 (germline): LGHNA, YSLEER. The CDR3 length is 14 residues. The DNA for the CDR3 is TGCGCCAGCAGCCAAGTCTCGGGACTACCGGAAGCTTTCTTT. It codes for CASSQVSGLPEAFF.

As to this clonotype: This clone may be a read error of a much larger clone one base away. The CDR3 does not close with the conserved phenylalanine or tryptophan, likely indicating a read error. CDR3 nucleotides: TGTGCCAGCAGCTTAAAGGGGATCGACTATGGCTACACCTGC. Encoded protein: CASSLKGIDYGYTC. This chain links TRBV7-2 with TRBJ1-2; weak D call: TRBD1 (5 bases). V was trimmed by 2 bases and J by 3 bases, leaving 10 bases between them. The germline gives CDR1 SGHTA, CDR2 FQGNSA. The CDR3 contains 14 residues.

The V call is TRBV6-5, the J call TRBJ1-5; TRBD1 is a possible D gene (5 bases). Trimming left V 2 bases short and J 2 bases short, with 10 bases between. This CDR3 is built from 15 residues. From germline, CDR1 is MNHEY and CDR2 SVGAGI. The CDR3 DNA reads as TGTGCCAGCAGTTACGGGGGAAGCGGCAATCAGCCCCAGCATTTT. This codes for CASSYGGSGNQPQHF.

This clonotype came up a few times. V is TRBV28 and J is TRBJ2-2; D gene uncertain. CDR3 length: 13 residues. Germline V gene lookup returns CDR1 MDHEN and CDR2 SYDVKM. The V and J ends lost 9 bases and 0 bases respectively, with 8 bases between them. The CDR3, as DNA: TGTGCCAGTCGGTGGCCGAACACCGGGGAGCTGTTTTTT. Protein sequence: CASRWPNTGELFF.

This clonotype appeared many times. The chain employs TRBV7-6 and TRBJ2-6, with D perhaps TRBD1 or TRBD2 (6 bases each). CDR3 length: 17 amino acids. V lost 2 bases and J lost 0, with 11 bases in between. The germline V gene has CDR1 SGHVS and CDR2 FNYEAQ. This chain's CDR3 is CASSLQQGLSGANVLTF. CDR3 DNA sequence: TGTGCCAGCAGCTTACAACAGGGACTCTCTGGGGCCAACGTCCTGACTTTC. Drawing the rest from reference TRBV7-6 and TRBJ2-6, the complete variable domain is GAGVSQSPRYKVTKRGQDVALRCDPISGHVSLYWYRQALGQGPEFLTYFNYEAQQDKSGLPNDRFSAERPEGSISTLTIQRTEQRDSAMYRCASSLQQGLSGANVLTFGAGSRLTVL.

This clonotype has a count of ten or more. The chain uses TRBV10-3 and TRBJ2-5; no clear D. The length of the CDR3 is 13 residues. CDR1 is ENHRY and CDR2 is SYGVKD in the germline V gene. Trimming pared 3 bases from V and 2 bases from J, leaving 7 bases between. This CDR3 reads CAISDKGQETQYF. For the CDR3, the DNA is TGTGCCATCAGTGACAAGGGACAAGAGACCCAGTACTTC.

As to this clonotype: Given a much more abundant clone one base away, this may be a read error. The chain is built from TRBV6-1 and TRBJ2-5; D not resolved. CDR1 is MNHNS, CDR2 SASEGT, per germline. This CDR3 comprises 11 residues. The CDR3 is CASTMLETPYF. The CDR3 nucleotides are TGTGCCAGCACCATGCTAGAGACCCCGTACTTC.